Reported below is one T cell receptor (beta chain). Its antigen is still unknown. This entry is derived from a study of OX40 agonist ivuxolimab in advanced cancers. Across the study: An agonistic human IgG2 monoclonal antibody against OX40 (CD134) was given. Study-wide findings and caveats: The study found that CD8+ T cells averaged more expanded clones than CD4+. CD4+ and CD8+ blood T cells expanded clonally by week 6 at 0.1 to 3.0 mg/kg. Some patients without response likewise showed low normalized clonal expansion.

Measured with immunoSEQ multiplex PCR; TCRdb has only the in-frame clones, and not every one. The sample yields around 54,000 clones, approximately 94% seen once. CDR1 is SQVTM, CDR2 ANQGSEA, per germline. V lost 3 bases to trimming and J lost 12 bases, with 8 bases between them. This CDR3 has 10 amino acids. The source is an adult with an advanced solid tumor such as melanoma, head and neck, liver or kidney cancer. V usage is TRBV29-1 and J usage is TRBJ1-4, with D uncertain. The input for sequencing was CD4+ or CD8+ T cells sorted from blood, taken in a trial of the OX40 agonist ivuxolimab. CDR3 DNA sequence: TGCAGCGTTGAGATCCCGGAACTGTTTTTT. It translates to CSVEIPELFF.